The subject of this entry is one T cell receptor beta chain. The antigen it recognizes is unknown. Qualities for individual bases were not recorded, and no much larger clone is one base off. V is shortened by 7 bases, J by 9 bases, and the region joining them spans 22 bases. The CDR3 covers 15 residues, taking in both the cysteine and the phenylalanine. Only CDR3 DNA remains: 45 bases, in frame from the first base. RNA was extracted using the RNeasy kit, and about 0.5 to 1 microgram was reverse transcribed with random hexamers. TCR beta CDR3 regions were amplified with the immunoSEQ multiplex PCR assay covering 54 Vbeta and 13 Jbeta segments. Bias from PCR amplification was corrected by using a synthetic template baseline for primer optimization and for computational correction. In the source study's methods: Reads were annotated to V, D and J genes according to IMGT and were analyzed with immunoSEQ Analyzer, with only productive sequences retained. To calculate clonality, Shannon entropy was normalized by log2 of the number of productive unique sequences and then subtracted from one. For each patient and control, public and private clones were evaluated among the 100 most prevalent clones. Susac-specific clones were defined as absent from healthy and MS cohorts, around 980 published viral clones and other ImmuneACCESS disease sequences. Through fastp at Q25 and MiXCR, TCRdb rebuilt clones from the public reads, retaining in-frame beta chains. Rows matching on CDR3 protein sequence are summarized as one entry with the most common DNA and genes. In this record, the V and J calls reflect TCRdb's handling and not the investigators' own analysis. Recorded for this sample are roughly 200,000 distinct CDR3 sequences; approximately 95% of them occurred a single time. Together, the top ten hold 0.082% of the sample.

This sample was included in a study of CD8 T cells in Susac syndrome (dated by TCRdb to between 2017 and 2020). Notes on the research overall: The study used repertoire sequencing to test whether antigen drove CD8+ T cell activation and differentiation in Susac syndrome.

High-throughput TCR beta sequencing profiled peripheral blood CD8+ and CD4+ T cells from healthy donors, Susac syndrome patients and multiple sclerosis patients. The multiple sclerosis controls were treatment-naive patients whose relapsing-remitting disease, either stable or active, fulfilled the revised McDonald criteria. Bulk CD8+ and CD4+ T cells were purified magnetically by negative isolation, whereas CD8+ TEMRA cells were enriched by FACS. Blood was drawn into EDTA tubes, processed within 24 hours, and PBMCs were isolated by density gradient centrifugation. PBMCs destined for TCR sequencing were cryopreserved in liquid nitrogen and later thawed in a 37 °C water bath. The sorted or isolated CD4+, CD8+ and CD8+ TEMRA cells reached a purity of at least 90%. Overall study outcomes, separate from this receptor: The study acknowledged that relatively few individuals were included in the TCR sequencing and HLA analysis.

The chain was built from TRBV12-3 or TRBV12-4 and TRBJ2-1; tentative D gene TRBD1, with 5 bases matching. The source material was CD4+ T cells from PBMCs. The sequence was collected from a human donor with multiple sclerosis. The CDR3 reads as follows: CASTKTYGASGEQFF. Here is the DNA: TGTGCCAGCACCAAAACCTATGGGGCCTCAGGTGAGCAGTTCTTC.